The 3 T cell receptor beta chains below all came from one sample that was sequenced in a study of blood T cell repertoires in COVID-19. Here immunoSEQ multiplex PCR was the method, and the copy in TCRdb shows in-frame clones only, minus some. In the table there are fewer than 250,000 clones, 82% of which are singletons. Source material: peripheral blood. These receptors all come from a woman in her 70s with acute or convalescent COVID-19.

This clone has just one count. The chain employs TRBV30 and TRBJ2-3; D gene uncertain. The V gene's germline CDR1 is GTSNPN and CDR2 SVGIG (reference sequence). The CDR3 runs 11 residues. The V end was cut by 2 bases, the J end by 9 bases, with 9 bases between. DNA for the CDR3: TGTGCCTGGAGTCCCCTGTTGACGCAGTATTTT. The encoded protein is CAWSPLLTQYF.

This clone was counted only a few times. The chain recombines TRBV10-3 with TRBJ2-7, with a weak D call TRBD1 (6 bases). This CDR3 comprises 14 residues. The V and J ends lost 0 bases and 0 bases respectively, with 6 bases between them. The germline CDR1 and CDR2 sequences are ENHRY and SYGVKD. The CDR3 DNA sequence: TGTGCCATCAGTGAGTCGGGGGCCTCCTACGAGCAGTACTTC. This gives the protein CAISESGASYEQYF.

This clone has just a few counts. The chain carries TRBV4-2 and TRBJ1-2; D remains unclear. The V gene's germline CDR1 is LGHNA and CDR2 YNFKEQ. This CDR3 comprises 15 residues. V lost 0 bases and J lost 1, with 9 bases in between. The DNA for the CDR3 is TGTGCCAGCAGCCAAGAAACCACAGATAACTATGGCTACACCTTC. As protein: CASSQETTDNYGYTF.